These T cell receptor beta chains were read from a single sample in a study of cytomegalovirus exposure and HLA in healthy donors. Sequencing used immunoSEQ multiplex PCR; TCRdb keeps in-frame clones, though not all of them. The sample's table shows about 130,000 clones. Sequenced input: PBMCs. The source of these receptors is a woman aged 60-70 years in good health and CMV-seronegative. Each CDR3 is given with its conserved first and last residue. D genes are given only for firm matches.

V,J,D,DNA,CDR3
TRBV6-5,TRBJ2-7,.,TGTGCCAGCAGGCTCCGACAGGTATCCTACGAGCAGTACTTC,CASRLRQVSYEQYF
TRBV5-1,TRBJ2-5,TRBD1,TGCGCCAGCAGCTTGGGGACAGGGGATCGGGAGACCCAGTACTTC,CASSLGTGDRETQYF
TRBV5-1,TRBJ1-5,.,TGCGCCAGCAGCTTGGGGGAGTACAATCAGCCCCAGCATTTT,CASSLGEYNQPQHF
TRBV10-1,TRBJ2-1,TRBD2,TGCGCCAGCATTATAGGGCAGACTAGCGTAGATGAGCAGTTCTTC,CASIIGQTSVDEQFF
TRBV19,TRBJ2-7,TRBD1,TGTGCCAGTAGTATCGGGACAGGAAACTACGAGCAGTACTTC,CASSIGTGNYEQYF
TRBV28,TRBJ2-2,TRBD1,TGTGCCAGCAGCCCCGGGACAGGGAACACCGGGGAGCTGTTTTTT,CASSPGTGNTGELFF
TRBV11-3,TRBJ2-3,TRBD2,TGTGCCAGCAGCCTTAGCGGGGGCGCAGATACGCAGTATTTT,CASSLSGGADTQYF
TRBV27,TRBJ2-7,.,TGTGCCAGCAGTAGGGGATACTACGAGCAGTACTTC,CASSRGYYEQYF
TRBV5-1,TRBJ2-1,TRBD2,TGCGCCAGCAGCTCACGGACTAGCGGGGGCTCCAATGAGCAGTTCTTC,CASSSRTSGGSNEQFF
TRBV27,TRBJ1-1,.,TGTGCCAGCAGCCGGACAGCGTTGTCTGAAGCTTTCTTT,CASSRTALSEAFF
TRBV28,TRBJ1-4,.,TGTGCCAGCACCTTTTCGCCGGGATATGAAAAACTGTTTTTT,CASTFSPGYEKLFF
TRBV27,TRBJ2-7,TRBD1,TGTGCCAGCAGTCAAGGACAGGTGGCCTACGAGCAGTACTTC,CASSQGQVAYEQYF
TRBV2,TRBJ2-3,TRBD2,TGTGCCAGCAGTGAAGAATCTAGCGGACCCACAGATACGCAGTATTTT,CASSEESSGPTDTQYF
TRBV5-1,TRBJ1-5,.,TGCGCCAGCAGTTATTATAGCAATCAGCCCCAGCATTTT,CASSYYSNQPQHF
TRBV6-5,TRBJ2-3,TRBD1,TGTGCCAGCAGTTATGACAGGGGCACAGATACGCAGTATTTT,CASSYDRGTDTQYF
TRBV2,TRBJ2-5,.,TGTGCCAGCAGTGAAGGGGGCTTCTGGAAAGAGACCCAGTACTTC,CASSEGGFWKETQYF
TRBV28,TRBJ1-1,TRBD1,TGTGCCAGCAGAACCGGGACAGGCGATTCGAAAAACACTGAAGCTTTCTTT,CASRTGTGDSKNTEAFF
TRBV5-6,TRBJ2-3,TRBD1,TGTGCCAGCAGCTCGGGACAGGGGATCACCACAGATACGCAGTATTTT,CASSSGQGITTDTQYF
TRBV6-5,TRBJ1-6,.,TGTGCCAGCAGCCCCTCAGGGGCGGTTTCACCCCTCCACTTT,CASSPSGAVSPLHF
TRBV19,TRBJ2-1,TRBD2,TGTGCCAGGGGTCGGGGGGGGCGGGGCTCCTACAATGAGCAGTTCTTC,CARGRGGRGSYNEQFF
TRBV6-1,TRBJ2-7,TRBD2,TGTGCCAGCAGGGAACTAGCGGGAGTAACCTACGAGCAGTACTTC,CASRELAGVTYEQYF
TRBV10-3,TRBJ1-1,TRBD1,TGTGCCATCAGTGAGTCGGGACAGGGGGCCTCTGAAGCTTTCTTT,CAISESGQGASEAFF
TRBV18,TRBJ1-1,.,TGTGCCAGCTCACCACGAGGTTTATACACTGAAGCTTTCTTT,CASSPRGLYTEAFF
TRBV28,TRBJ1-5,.,TGTGCCAGCACCCCCGACTTCGGCGACCCGGTTAGCAATCAGCCCCAGCATTTT,CASTPDFGDPVSNQPQHF
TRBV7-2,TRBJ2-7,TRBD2,TGTGCCAGCAGCTTACAAGCGGGGGCCTACGAGCAGTACTTC,CASSLQAGAYEQYF
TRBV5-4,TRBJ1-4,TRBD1,TGTGCCAGCAGCTTGGAGGTCGGCAGGGGGATTCGGAGGGAAAAACTGTTTTTT,CASSLEVGRGIRREKLFF
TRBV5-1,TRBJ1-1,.,TGCGCCAGCAGCTTGGGGGGCACGGTGAACACTGAAGCTTTCTTT,CASSLGGTVNTEAFF
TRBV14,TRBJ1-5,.,TGTGCCAGCAGCCAAGAGACGGGGCAGCCCCAGCATTTT,CASSQETGQPQHF
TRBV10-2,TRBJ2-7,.,TGCGCCAGCGGTGACCGGCTCGCGAGGGTATCCTACGAGCAGTACTTC,CASGDRLARVSYEQYF
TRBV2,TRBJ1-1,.,TGTGCCAGCAGTCCCACAGGGATCATTGAAGCTTTCTTT,CASSPTGIIEAFF
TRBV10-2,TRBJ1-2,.,TGCGCCAGCAGCAGCAGGGAGGAGGTCGGCTACACCTTC,CASSSREEVGYTF
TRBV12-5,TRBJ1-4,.,TGTGCTAGTGGTCTCTCAGGGTCAACTAATGAAAAACTGTTTTTT,CASGLSGSTNEKLFF
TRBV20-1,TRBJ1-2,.,TGCAGCGGCCGGGGCTATGGCTACACCTTC,CSGRGYGYTF
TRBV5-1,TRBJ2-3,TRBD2,TGCGCCAGCAGCCCCCCGGGACTAGCAACAGATACGCAGTATTTT,CASSPPGLATDTQYF
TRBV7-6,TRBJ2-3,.,TGTGCCAGCAGCTCGCGGCCCCCTACGCAGTATTTT,CASSSRPPTQYF
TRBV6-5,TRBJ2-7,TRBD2,TGTGCCAGCAGTTCTAGCGGGGGGGCCGGGTACGAGCAGTACTTC,CASSSSGGAGYEQYF
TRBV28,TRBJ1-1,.,TGTGCCAGCACCGACCCGGGGGGTGGGACTGAAGCTTTCTTT,CASTDPGGGTEAFF
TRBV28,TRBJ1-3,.,TGTGCCAGCAGTCCCACCTGGACAACCTCTGGAAACACCATATATTTT,CASSPTWTTSGNTIYF
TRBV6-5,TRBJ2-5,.,TGTGCCAGCAGTTCCCAGGGGCCTACCCGGGGTGAGCAGTACTTC,CASSSQGPTRGEQYF
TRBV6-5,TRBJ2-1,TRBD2,TGTGCCAGCAGCCAGCGGGACCTACGGGATGAGCAGCTCTTC,CASSQRDLRDEQLF
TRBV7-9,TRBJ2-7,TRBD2,TGTGCCAGCAGCCTCATCAGCGGGAGGGCCTCCTACGGGCAGTACTTC,CASSLISGRASYGQYF
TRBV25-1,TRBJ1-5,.,TGTGCCAGCAGTGTATTAGATCAGCCCCAGCATTTT,CASSVLDQPQHF
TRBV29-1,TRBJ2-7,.,TGCAGCGTTGAAACGGTCAACTCCTACGAGCAGTACTTC,CSVETVNSYEQYF
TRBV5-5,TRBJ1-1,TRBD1,TGTGCCAGCAGCTTATTTACAGGACAGGGAGACACTGAAGCTTTCTTT,CASSLFTGQGDTEAFF
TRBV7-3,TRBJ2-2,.,TGTGCCAGCAGCTTAACGTTGAAGGGCGGGTCCGGGGAGCTGTTTTTT,CASSLTLKGGSGELFF
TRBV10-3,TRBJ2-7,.,TGTGCCATCAGTGAGCCCAAAACCGGGTCCTCCTACGAGCAGTACTTC,CAISEPKTGSSYEQYF
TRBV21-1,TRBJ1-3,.,TGTGCCAGCAGCCCTTGGGGTAAAGGACACCTCTCTGGAAACACCATATATTTT,CASSPWGKGHLSGNTIYF
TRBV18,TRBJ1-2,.,TGTGCCAGCTCACCAGGCGACTCGGCCGGCTACACCTTC,CASSPGDSAGYTF
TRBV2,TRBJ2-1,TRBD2,TGTGCCACCGGCCCGCGGGGGAATGAGCAGTTCTTC,CATGPRGNEQFF
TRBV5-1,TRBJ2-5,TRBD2,TGCGCCAGCAGCTTGGTCGCTAGCGGGGGGAAAGAGACCCAGTACTTC,CASSLVASGGKETQYF